These 4 T cell receptor beta chains were sequenced from one sample in a study of blood T cell repertoires in COVID-19. Some clones are missing from TCRdb's copy, which holds only in-frame ones; the method was immunoSEQ multiplex PCR. The profile shows over 150,000 clones, around 85% of them singletons. Specimen: peripheral blood. All receptors derive from a man in his 70s with active or convalescent COVID-19.

V and J are TRBV5-4 and TRBJ2-7; TRBD2 aligns across 7 bases. The CDR3 extends over 14 amino acids. After removal of 5 bases from V and 3 bases from J, the junction contained 8 bases not matched to a gene. Germline V lookup: CDR1 SGHNT, CDR2 YYREEE (reference sequence). DNA of the CDR3: TGTGCCAGCAGGGGGCTAGCGGATAACTACGAGCAGTACTTC. Protein: CASRGLADNYEQYF.

This rearrangement joins TRBV27 to TRBJ1-1; D is uncertain. The CDR3 contains 15 residues. V lost 6 bases and J 5 bases, leaving 19 bases between the germline ends. Germline CDR1 MNHEY, CDR2 SMNVEV (reference sequence). The chain's CDR3 is CASSPARGRGTEAFF. The CDR3 coding sequence is TGTGCCAGCAGCCCGGCGCGAGGGAGAGGTACTGAAGCTTTCTTT.

The chain has TRBV7-9 and TRBJ2-5; 14 bases line up with TRBD2. CDR1 and CDR2 from the germline V gene are SEHNR and FQNEAQ (reference sequence). The CDR3 totals 16 residues. V dropped 5 bases and J dropped 6; count of bases not matched to a gene: 8. CDR3 protein: CASSPGLAGDGKTQYF. DNA for the CDR3: TGTGCCAGCAGCCCGGGACTAGCGGGAGATGGGAAGACCCAGTACTTC.

The chain joins TRBV29-1 to TRBJ1-1; no reliable D call. Trimming took 6 bases from V and 5 from J, leaving 7 bases between them. The CDR3 is 10 amino acids. CDR1 is SQVTM and CDR2 is ANQGSEA in the germline V gene. CDR3 sequence reads: CSVLLTEAFF. The CDR3 coding sequence is TGCAGCGTCCTCCTTACTGAAGCTTTCTTT. The variable domain in full, with the rest retrieved from reference TRBV29-1 and TRBJ1-1, is SAVISQKPSRDICQRGTSLTIQCQVDSQVTMMFWYRQQPGQSLTLIATANQGSEATYESGFVIDKFPISRPNLTFSTLTVSNMSPEDSSIYLCSVLLTEAFFGQGTRLTVV.